Each of the 8 T cell receptor beta chains below was sequenced from the same sample in a study of radiation and T cells in renal cell carcinoma (dated by TCRdb to 2020 to 2021). In light of the paper, this sample's time point label describes: blood 2 weeks post-SBRT. This sample's treatment or condition label indicates: 15 Gy SBRT to primary tumor, nephrectomy 4 weeks later. The library was prepared using the immunoSEQ multiplex PCR assay. Imported from immuneACCESS, the table was reduced by TCRdb to in-frame sequences with V and J called. These copies leave out some clones; in studies compared against another copy, an unresolved V gene accounts for under half, and the cause of the remainder is not known. This sample is represented by around 120,000 clones; 75% to 90% of them were singletons. The top ten clonotypes cover 1.9% of the sample. Sequencing was performed on blood, taken from a patient whose treatment included radiotherapy and nephrectomy. The source of these receptors is a woman aged 55-69 years with renal cell carcinoma.

This chain links TRBV7-6 with TRBJ2-1; either TRBD1 or TRBD2 may supply D (5 bases each). The germline CDR1 and CDR2 sequences are SGHVS and FNYEAQ. The germline V and J ends were trimmed by 1 base and 6 bases, with 13 bases remaining between them. This CDR3 spans 15 amino acids. The CDR3 DNA follows: TGTGCCAGCAGCTTAGTAGCGACAGATCTCAATGAGCAGTTCTTC. As protein: CASSLVATDLNEQFF.

The chain uses TRBV7-9 and TRBJ2-2; D is perhaps TRBD1 (6 bases). The ends were cut back, 4 bases at V and 4 bases at J, with 13 bases in the middle. CDR3 size: 15 residues. Germline values: CDR1 SEHNR, CDR2 FQNEAQ (reference sequence). The CDR3 DNA sequence: TGTGCCAGCAGCTCCGGTGGGGGCCTCACCGGGGAGCTGTTTTTT. Translation gives CASSSGGGLTGELFF.

Many counts were recorded for this clone. The genes are TRBV7-9 and TRBJ1-1, with 7 nucleotides matching TRBD1. The germline gives CDR1 SEHNR, CDR2 FQNEAQ (reference sequence). There are 15 residues in the CDR3. V lost 5 bases and J lost 2; bases outside the gene matches: 8. The CDR3 DNA is TGTGCCAGCAGCAAATTGGACAGGCCTAACACTGAAGCTTTCTTT. Protein sequence: CASSKLDRPNTEAFF.

This clone was detected only a few times. The gene calls are TRBV7-9 and TRBJ1-3; no clear D gene. Per germline, CDR1 SEHNR and CDR2 FQNEAQ (reference sequence). V shed 2 bases and J shed 7 bases, with 9 bases lying between them. The CDR3 is 13 amino acids. The CDR3 here is CASSLRAGNTIYF. The CDR3 DNA follows: TGTGCCAGCAGCTTACGAGCGGGGAACACCATATATTTT.

The chain has TRBV19 and TRBJ1-4; D is undetermined. V was pared by 5 bases and J by 0 bases, with 13 bases between. The CDR3 consists of 16 residues. The V gene's germline CDR1 is LNHDA and CDR2 SQIVND (reference sequence). CDR3 sequence (DNA): TGTGCCAGTAGTCCCCACGCGATTGCAACTAATGAAAAACTGTTTTTT. Protein product: CASSPHAIATNEKLFF.

In this sample, this clone turned up once. This chain uses TRBV9 with TRBJ1-2; TRBD1 matches at 8 bases. The CDR3 covers 14 residues. Per the germline V gene, CDR1 is SGDLS and CDR2 is YYNGEE. With 6 bases clipped from V and 1 base from J, the junction kept 5 bases outside the gene matches. The CDR3 is CASTGQGINYGYTF. CDR3 DNA: TGTGCCAGCACAGGACAGGGCATTAACTATGGCTACACCTTC.

This chain links TRBV20-1 with TRBJ1-2, with D uncertain. This CDR3 has 10 amino acids. V was cut by 7 bases and J by 5 bases, with 8 bases left in between. Germline assignment: CDR1 DFQATT and CDR2 SNEGSKA (reference sequence). The CDR3, as DNA: TGCAGTGTTCAAGGTTATGGCTACACCTTC. Residues: CSVQGYGYTF.

This clone was recorded a few times. The chain carries TRBV11-2 and TRBJ1-2, with D uncertain. This CDR3 has 11 residues. Germline V gene lookup returns CDR1 SGHAT and CDR2 FQNNGV. V gave up 6 bases and J gave up 8 bases, with 10 bases separating them. CDR3 coding DNA: TGTGCCAGCAGTCAAACTATGGGCTACACCTTC. It encodes CASSQTMGYTF.